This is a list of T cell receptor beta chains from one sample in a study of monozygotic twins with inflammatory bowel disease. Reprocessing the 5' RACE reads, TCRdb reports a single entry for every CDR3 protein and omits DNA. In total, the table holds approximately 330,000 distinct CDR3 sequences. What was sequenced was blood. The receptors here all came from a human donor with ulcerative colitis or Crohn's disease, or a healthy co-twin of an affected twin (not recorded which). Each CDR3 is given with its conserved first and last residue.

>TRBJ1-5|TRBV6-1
CASSETPWGGGQPQHF
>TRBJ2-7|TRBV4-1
CASSQSGDGYEQYF
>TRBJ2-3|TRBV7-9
CASSPTASGTDTQYF
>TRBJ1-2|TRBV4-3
CASSQEGAPYGYTF
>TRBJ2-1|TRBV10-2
CASSAIQGAAFYNEQFF
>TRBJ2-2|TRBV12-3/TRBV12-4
CASSSPWGGDTGELFF
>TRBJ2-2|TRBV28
CASSLGDRVTAGELFF
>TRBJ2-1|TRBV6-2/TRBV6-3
CASRRLGLNEQFF
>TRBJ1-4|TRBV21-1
CASSKALRDTGNEKLFF
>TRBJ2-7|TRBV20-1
CSARRGSGSYEQYF
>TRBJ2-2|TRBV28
CASSLGRELFF
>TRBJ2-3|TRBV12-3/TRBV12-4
CASSLIQTDTQYF
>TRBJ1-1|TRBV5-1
CASSLEPGQGATEAFF
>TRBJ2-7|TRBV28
CASIGSSYEQYF
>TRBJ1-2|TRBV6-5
CASSLDRGGGRGYTF
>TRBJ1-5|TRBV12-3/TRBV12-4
CASSFDWAGDQPQHF
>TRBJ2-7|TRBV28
CASRSDRRPYEQYF
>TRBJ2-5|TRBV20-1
CSATGQKETQYF
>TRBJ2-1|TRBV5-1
CASSLASGYYEQFF
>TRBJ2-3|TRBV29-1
CSVLVGGPADTQYF
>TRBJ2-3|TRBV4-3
CASSRGFGTDTQYF
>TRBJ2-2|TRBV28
CASSQPRGQGVSTGELFF
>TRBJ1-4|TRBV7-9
CASHSLLGTATEKLFF
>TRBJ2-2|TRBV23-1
CASRRQGATELFF
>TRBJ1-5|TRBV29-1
CSVKGSGNNQPQHF
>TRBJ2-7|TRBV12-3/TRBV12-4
CASRPGTGTTEQYF
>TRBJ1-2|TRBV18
CASSPGIGQGSHGYTF
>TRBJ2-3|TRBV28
CASSRERRSTDTQYF
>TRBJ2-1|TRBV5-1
CASSLAGGLAQTEQFF
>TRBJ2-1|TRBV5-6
CASNWQNTEGYNEQFF
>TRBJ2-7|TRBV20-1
CSARGTRTVSYEQYF
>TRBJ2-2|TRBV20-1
CSARDPGRYTGELFF
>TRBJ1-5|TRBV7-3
CASSLGRNQPKHF
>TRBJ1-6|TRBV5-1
CASSLRGNSPLHF
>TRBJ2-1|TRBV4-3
CASSQDLGGGDINEQFF
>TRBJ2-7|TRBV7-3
CASSLHAGGSYEQYF
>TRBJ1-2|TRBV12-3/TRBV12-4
CASSFSQGAYGYTF
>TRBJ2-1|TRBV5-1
CASRLGEPYNEQFF
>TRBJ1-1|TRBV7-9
CASSLQGGYTEAFF
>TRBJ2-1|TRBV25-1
CASPPVGNLAAGGPLSSIHEQFF
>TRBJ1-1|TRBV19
CASSIDRGENTEAFF
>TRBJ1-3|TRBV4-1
CASSRGGPTYTIYF
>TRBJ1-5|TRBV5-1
CASSLDGGDQPQHF
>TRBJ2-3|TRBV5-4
CASSFVLSGRAGTDTQYF
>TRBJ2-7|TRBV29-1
CSISGQGGMDEQYF
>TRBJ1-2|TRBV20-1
CSALSNYGYTF
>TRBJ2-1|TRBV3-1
CASSQWALAGVNEQFF